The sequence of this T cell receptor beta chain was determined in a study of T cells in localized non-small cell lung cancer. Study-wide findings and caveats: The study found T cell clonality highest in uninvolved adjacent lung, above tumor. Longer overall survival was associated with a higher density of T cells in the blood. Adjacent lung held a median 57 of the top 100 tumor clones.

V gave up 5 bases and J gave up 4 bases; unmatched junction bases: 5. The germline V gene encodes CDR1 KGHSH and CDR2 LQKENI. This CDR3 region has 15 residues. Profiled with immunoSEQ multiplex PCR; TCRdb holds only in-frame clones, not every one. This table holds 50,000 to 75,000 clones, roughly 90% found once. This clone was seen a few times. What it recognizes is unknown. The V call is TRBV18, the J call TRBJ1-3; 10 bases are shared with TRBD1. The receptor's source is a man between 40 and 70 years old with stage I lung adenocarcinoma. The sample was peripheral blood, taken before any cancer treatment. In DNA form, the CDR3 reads TGTGCCAGCTCAGAGACAGGGGGCTACGGAAACACCATATATTTT. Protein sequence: CASSETGGYGNTIYF. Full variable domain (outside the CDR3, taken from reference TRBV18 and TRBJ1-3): NAGVMQNPRHLVRRRGQEARLRCSPMKGHSHVYWYRQLPEEGLKFMVYLQKENIIDESGMPKERFSAEFPKEGPSILRIQQVVRGDSAAYFCASSETGGYGNTIYFGEGSWLTVV.